This TCR beta chain was sequenced during a study of T cells in Graves' hyperthyroidism and ophthalmopathy. The CDR3 covers 15 residues. The germline V gene encodes CDR1 DFQATT and CDR2 SNEGSKA (reference sequence). The V gene end was trimmed by 2 bases and the J gene end by 8 bases; junction bases not matched to a gene: 9. This clonotype was picked up many times. Amplification of TCR beta CDR3 regions was performed using RNA transcripts as template. Researchers ran a first-round RT-PCR on the TCR CDR3 using the HTBI primer set. TCRdb re-called the multiplex PCR reads with MiXCR, one entry per CDR3 protein. Among roughly 500,000 distinct CDR3 sequences listed, roughly 46% were seen once.

This chain connects TRBV20-1 to TRBJ1-6; TRBD1 matches 7 bases. Source material: peripheral blood or thyroid tissue (not recorded which). The receptor was isolated from an adult woman with Graves' disease, either hyperthyroidism or ophthalmopathy (not recorded which). The CDR3 is CSARSPGQLDSPLHF. The CDR3 DNA sequence: TGCAGTGCTAGAAGCCCGGGACAGTTGGATTCACCCCTCCACTTT.